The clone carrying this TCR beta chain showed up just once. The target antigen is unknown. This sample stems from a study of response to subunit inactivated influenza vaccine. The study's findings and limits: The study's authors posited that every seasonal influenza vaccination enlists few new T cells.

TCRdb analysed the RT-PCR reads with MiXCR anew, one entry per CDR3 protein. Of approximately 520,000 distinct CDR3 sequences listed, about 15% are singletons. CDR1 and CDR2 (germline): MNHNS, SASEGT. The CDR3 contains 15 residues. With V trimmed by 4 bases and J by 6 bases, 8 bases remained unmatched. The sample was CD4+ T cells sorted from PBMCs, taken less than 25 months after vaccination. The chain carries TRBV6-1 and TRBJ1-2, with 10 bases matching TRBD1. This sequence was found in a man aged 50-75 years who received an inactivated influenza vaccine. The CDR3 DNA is TGTGCCAGCAGTGTTATGGGACAGGGGAGCGATGGCTACACCTTC. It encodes CASSVMGQGSDGYTF.